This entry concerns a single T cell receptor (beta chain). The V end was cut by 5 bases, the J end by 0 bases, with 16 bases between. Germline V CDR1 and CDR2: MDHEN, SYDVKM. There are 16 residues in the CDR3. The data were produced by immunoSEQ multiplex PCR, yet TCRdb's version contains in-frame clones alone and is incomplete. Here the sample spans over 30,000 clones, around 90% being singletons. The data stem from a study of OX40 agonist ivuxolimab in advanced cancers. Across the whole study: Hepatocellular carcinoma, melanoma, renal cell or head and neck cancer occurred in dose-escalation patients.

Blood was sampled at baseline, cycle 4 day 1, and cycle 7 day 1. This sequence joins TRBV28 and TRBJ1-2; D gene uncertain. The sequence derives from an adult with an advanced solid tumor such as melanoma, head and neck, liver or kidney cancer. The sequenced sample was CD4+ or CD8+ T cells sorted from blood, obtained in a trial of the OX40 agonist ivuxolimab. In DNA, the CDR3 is TGTGCCAGCAGTCCCTATGGGTGGGAGGCTAACTATGGCTACACCTTC. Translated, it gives CASSPYGWEANYGYTF.